This T cell receptor (beta chain) comes out of a study of T cell responses to AZD1222 COVID-19 vaccine (dated by TCRdb to about 2021). With respect to the entire study: AZD1222 recipients whose second dose came at about 4 weeks and those whose second dose came at about 12 weeks were combined into one group, since spike-specific TCR depth and breadth did not differ between the two schedules. Trial participants were enrolled by age into subgroups of 18-55, 56-69 and 70-plus years, and about 150, 27 and 61 TCR-sequenced participants, respectively, were included in these subgroups. A total of over 230 trial participants underwent TCR sequencing, of whom under 220 had received two doses of AZD1222 and approximately 25 had received two doses of the MenACWY control vaccine. Summary of the overall study and its limitations: A significant rise in spike-specific TCR breadth and depth was observed after two AZD1222 doses relative to day 0 and relative to MenACWY recipients. In the small 56-69-year group, the increase in depth fell short of significance, most likely because of low power. Conclusions about previously exposed vaccinees were limited because only 6 or 7 AZD1222 recipients were SARS-CoV-2 seropositive at baseline. Most participants were white British and females outnumbered males, and the authors suggested that clonal diversity may have been underestimated. Epitopes outside the regions mutated in the B.1.351 and B.1.1.7 variants were reportedly recognized by nearly half of the unique spike-specific TCRs. Because no samples from the day 14 peak response were available, repertoires could be characterized only after the peak T cell response. The whole spike protein was spanned by vaccine-associated CD4 TCRs, and dominant responses were seen in regions 160-218 and 743-854.

Turning to this clone: Its antigen is unknown. No clone much larger than this one lies a single base away; base qualities are absent.

In the paper's terms, the time point label means: baseline before first vaccination. Samples from vaccinated people were obtained from the UK trials COV001 and COV002, which included a single-blind randomized controlled phase 2/3 trial of AZD1222 (ChAdOx1 nCoV-19) in healthy adults. Trial participant PBMC samples were collected at day 0 and day 28 after the second dose for TCRbeta chain sequencing. The CDR3 goes from the cysteine to the phenylalanine over 13 residues. Kept here is only the CDR3 DNA, which spans 39 bases and is read in frame from base 1. The germline V gene supplies CDR1 ENHRY and CDR2 SYGVKD. For this chain, trimming is 6 bases at the V end and 5 bases at the J end, and the number of junction bases without a gene match is 6. The CDR3 regions of human TCRbeta chains were subjected to immunosequencing. The published analysis was carried out like this. Repertoire TCRs were checked for matches against a reference library of SARS-CoV-2-specific TCRs that had been generated using the MIRA antigen-specificity platform. Breadth was defined as the fraction of unique TCRs that were SARS-CoV-2-associated. Depth was defined as the fraction of total T cells that were SARS-CoV-2-associated. Using the MIRA data, every spike-specific TCR was mapped to the spike region that the TCR reacted to and assigned to either a CD4 or a CD8 class. Log10-transformed breadth and depth values were compared by one-way ANOVA with Sidak's multiple comparisons tests. TCRdb retrieved this table from immuneACCESS and kept in-frame rearrangements only. Not all clones are present; in checked studies, unresolved V genes account for under half, and no reason is known for the remainder. V and J calls and clone size are given by that table; D and trimming were obtained from the DNA. For this sample the table gives approximately 120,000 clones, of which approximately 88% were detected only once. The leading ten clones occupy around 4% of the sample.

Sequencing was performed on peripheral blood, taken on day 0 of AZD1222 vaccination. This receptor chain uses TRBV10-3 and TRBJ2-7; 8 of the junction bases match TRBD1. The sequence was obtained from an adult in good health. The nucleotide sequence reads as follows: TGTGCCATCAGCCAGCGACAGGGGCACGAGCAGTACTTC. Its protein is CAISQRQGHEQYF.